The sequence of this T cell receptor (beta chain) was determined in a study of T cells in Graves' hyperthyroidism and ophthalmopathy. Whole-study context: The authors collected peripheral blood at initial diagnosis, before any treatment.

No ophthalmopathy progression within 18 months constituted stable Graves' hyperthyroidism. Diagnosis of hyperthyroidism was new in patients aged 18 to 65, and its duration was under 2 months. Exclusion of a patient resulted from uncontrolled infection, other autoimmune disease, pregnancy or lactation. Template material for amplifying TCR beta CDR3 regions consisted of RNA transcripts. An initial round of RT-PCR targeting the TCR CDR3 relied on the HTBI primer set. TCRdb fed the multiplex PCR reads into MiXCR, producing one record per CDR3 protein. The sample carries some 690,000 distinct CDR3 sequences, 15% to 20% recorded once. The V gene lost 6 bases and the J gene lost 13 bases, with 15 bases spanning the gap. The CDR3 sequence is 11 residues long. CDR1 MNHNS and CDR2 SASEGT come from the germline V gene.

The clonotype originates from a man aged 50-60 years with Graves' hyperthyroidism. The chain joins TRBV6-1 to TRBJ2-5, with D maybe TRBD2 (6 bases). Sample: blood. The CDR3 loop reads CASRSGTWAYF. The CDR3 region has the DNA TGTGCCAGCAGATCCGGGACTTGGGCGTACTTC.